A single T cell receptor beta chain is shown here with its context. This sample stems from a study of technical replicates of blood from several donors. Germline CDR1 and CDR2: KGHSH and LQKENI. The J segment lost 0 bases and the V segment lost 5 bases, leaving 6 bases of the junction unmatched. The CDR3 sequence is 15 residues long. The method was immunoSEQ multiplex PCR; TCRdb's version includes in-frame clones alone and lacks a portion of them. The sample lists tens of thousands of clones, roughly 92% occurring once. The V and J genes are TRBV18 and TRBJ2-7; TRBD1 matches at 8 bases. Sequencing was carried out using T cells isolated from PBMCs. This receptor was identified in a human donor in good health. CDR3: CASSATDRASYEQYF. The CDR3 coding sequence is TGTGCCAGCTCAGCCACGGACAGGGCCTCCTACGAGCAGTACTTC. Complete variable domain (other parts from reference TRBV18 and TRBJ2-7): NAGVMQNPRHLVRRRGQEARLRCSPMKGHSHVYWYRQLPEEGLKFMVYLQKENIIDESGMPKERFSAEFPKEGPSILRIQQVVRGDSAAYFCASSATDRASYEQYFGPGTRLTVT.